Presented here are 15 T cell receptor beta chains from one specimen sequenced in a study of a mutant IDH1 vaccine in newly diagnosed glioma. Sample time point: baseline, week 1 (first vaccination visit). Stated treatment: pre-vaccination baseline after standard-of-care therapy. Only in-frame clones appear in the TCRdb table, and some are missing; sequencing was by immunoSEQ multiplex PCR. The sample comprises under 35,000 clones, over 70% of which are singletons, and around 20% rests with the top ten. The sample here was PBMCs, taken from a glioma patient treated with radiotherapy, temozolomide or both. Every receptor here comes from a man aged 30 to 45 with glioma.

The chain uses TRBV19 and TRBJ1-2, with D uncertain. This CDR3 contains 13 residues. V was clipped by 6 bases and J by 2 bases, with 10 bases between them. Germline CDR1 reads LNHDA; CDR2 reads SQIVND (reference sequence). CDR3 DNA: TGTGCCAGTAGACAAAGGGAAAACTATGGCTACACCTTC. Translation: CASRQRENYGYTF.

This clone is a singleton in its sample. The chain is built from TRBV9 and TRBJ2-5, with D perhaps matching TRBD2 (5 bases). Germline CDR1 is SGDLS and CDR2 is YYNGEE. CDR3 length equals 17 residues. Trimming removed 0 bases at V and 0 bases at J, with 15 bases between. The CDR3 region is CASSVASANGNQETQYF. In nucleotides, the CDR3 is TGTGCCAGCAGCGTAGCCTCAGCGAACGGGAACCAAGAGACCCAGTACTTC.

The chain recombines TRBV6-1 with TRBJ1-5, with D perhaps matching TRBD1 (5 bases). Germline V gene data show CDR1 as MNHNS and CDR2 as SASEGT. Between the trimmed V and J ends, which lost 4 bases and 7 bases, there was a span of 11 bases. CDR3 size: 13 residues. CDR3 DNA sequence: TGTGCCAGCAGTGGGCAGGGTGGCCAGCCCCAGCATTTT. Encoded protein: CASSGQGGQPQHF.

The chain couples TRBV7-9 to TRBJ2-2; D is unresolved. The germline CDR1 and CDR2 sequences are SEHNR and FQNEAQ (reference sequence). This CDR3 spans 13 amino acids. V was cut by 1 base and J by 4 bases, with 4 bases left in between. The chain's CDR3 is CASSLGGTGELFF. In DNA form, the CDR3 reads TGTGCCAGCAGCTTAGGAGGCACCGGGGAGCTGTTTTTT.

The chain uses TRBV13 and TRBJ1-3; possibly TRBD1 for D (6 bases). V shed 0 bases and J shed 4 bases, with 13 bases lying between them. The length of the CDR3 is 16 residues. Looked up from germline, CDR1 is PRHDT and CDR2 is FYEKMQ (reference sequence). The CDR3 is CASSLGTTGDGNTIYF. DNA of the CDR3: TGTGCCAGCAGCTTAGGGACGACAGGAGACGGAAACACCATATATTTT.

This clone was counted between two and nine times. The chain is built from TRBV29-1 and TRBJ1-1; D might be TRBD1 (5 bases). The CDR3 loop spans 13 amino acids. CDR1 and CDR2 from the germline V gene are SQVTM and ANQGSEA. V lost 4 bases to trimming and J lost 3 bases, with 12 bases between them. CDR3 amino acids: CSVGEGGDTEAFF. The CDR3 DNA is TGCAGCGTTGGGGAGGGAGGGGACACTGAAGCTTTCTTT. Full variable domain (missing parts from reference TRBV29-1 and TRBJ1-1): SAVISQKPSRDICQRGTSLTIQCQVDSQVTMMFWYRQQPGQSLTLIATANQGSEATYESGFVIDKFPISRPNLTFSTLTVSNMSPEDSSIYLCSVGEGGDTEAFFGQGTRLTVV.

This clone is medium-sized (0.01 to 0.1%) by share. The chain links TRBV4-1 to TRBJ2-2, with D hard to call. Germline assignment: CDR1 MGHRA and CDR2 YSYEKL. This CDR3 has 16 amino acids. V lost 5 bases and J 5 bases, leaving 18 bases between the germline ends. Here the CDR3 DNA reads TGCGCCAGCAGCGGGGTAGGGTTTCTTGTGACCGGGGAGCTGTTTTTT. Translation gives CASSGVGFLVTGELFF.

The J gene is TRBJ2-3, the V gene TRBV11-2; TRBD2 is a possible D gene (5 bases). CDR1 and CDR2 from the germline V gene are SGHAT and FQNNGV. This CDR3 is 13 amino acids long. V lost 4 bases and J lost 8, with 13 bases in between. CDR3 sequence: CASSSLDEGTQYF. For the CDR3, the DNA is TGTGCCAGCAGCTCGCTGGACGAGGGTACGCAGTATTTT.

In this sample, this clone turned up once. V and J are TRBV6-1 and TRBJ2-7; D possibly corresponds to TRBD1 (5 bases). V was trimmed by 10 bases and J by 2 bases, leaving 18 bases between them. CDR3 length: 14 residues. From germline, CDR1 is MNHNS and CDR2 SASEGT. The CDR3 region is CAIQKSLGPYEQYF. CDR3 DNA: TGTGCCATCCAGAAATCGTTGGGGCCCTACGAGCAGTACTTC.

The chain combines TRBV7-8 with TRBJ2-3, with D perhaps matching TRBD1 (5 bases). V lost 2 bases, J lost 5 bases, and 14 bases lay in between. CDR1 is SGHVS and CDR2 is FQNEAQ in the germline V gene. This CDR3 is built from 15 residues. The CDR3 reads CASSLSQGSEDTQYF. The CDR3 DNA reads as TGTGCCAGCAGCTTATCGCAGGGTTCGGAAGATACGCAGTATTTT.

This chain links TRBV10-3 with TRBJ1-2, with unresolved D. This CDR3 region has 13 residues. Trimming stripped 8 bases from V and 2 bases from J, with 12 bases between. CDR1 and CDR2 (germline): ENHRY, SYGVKD. For the CDR3, the DNA is TGTGCCATCTCCCAAAGGGAGAACTATGGCTACACCTTC. Its protein product is CAISQRENYGYTF.

The chain links TRBV28 to TRBJ1-4; D may be TRBD1 (5 bases). The CDR3 has 15 amino acids. CDR1 is MDHEN and CDR2 is SYDVKM in the germline V gene. V shed 6 bases and J shed 6 bases, with 17 bases lying between them. Written as DNA, the CDR3 is TGTGCCAGCAGAGCCCTGGGTAGGGGCGATGAAAAACTGTTTTTT. Translating gives CASRALGRGDEKLFF.

V gene TRBV15 combines with J gene TRBJ2-3, with unresolved D. This CDR3 contains 12 residues. The germline V gene has CDR1 LNHNV and CDR2 YYDKDF (reference sequence). V was shortened by 4 bases and J by 6 bases, with 8 bases between the two germline ends. In DNA form, the CDR3 reads TGTGCCACCAGCAACTATCCCGATACGCAGTATTTT. It encodes CATSNYPDTQYF.

The sample holds a few counts of this clone. The V call is TRBV7-9, the J call TRBJ1-1; D possibly corresponds to TRBD1 (6 bases). CDR1 is SEHNR, CDR2 FQNEAQ, per germline (reference sequence). The CDR3 runs 14 residues. The germline V and J ends were trimmed by 3 bases and 4 bases, with 12 bases remaining between them. CDR3 in amino acids: CASSFETGGTEAFF. The CDR3 DNA reads TGTGCCAGCAGCTTCGAGACAGGTGGCACTGAAGCTTTCTTT.

The V gene is TRBV7-9, the J gene TRBJ1-1, with D maybe TRBD1 (6 bases). V was trimmed by 3 bases and J by 4 bases, leaving 12 bases between them. Germline CDR1 reads SEHNR; CDR2 reads FQNEAQ (reference sequence). CDR3 size: 14 residues. The CDR3 sequence is CASSFTGLGTEAFF. CDR3 coding DNA: TGTGCCAGCAGCTTCACAGGGCTAGGCACTGAAGCTTTCTTT.